Below are 16 T cell receptor beta chains sequenced from a single sample in a study of cytomegalovirus exposure and HLA in healthy donors. In the PCR, 60 Vbeta and 13 Jbeta primers were used. Clones were sequenced by immunoSEQ multiplex PCR, and TCRdb holds only the in-frame ones, with some missing. This repertoire shows about 160,000 clones, 77% found once; its top ten account for around 3.4%. The sequenced sample consisted of PBMCs. These receptors all come from a young man in good health and CMV-seropositive.

The rearrangement joins TRBV28 to TRBJ2-7, with TRBD1 as a possible D gene (6 bases). Germline V gene data show CDR1 as MDHEN and CDR2 as SYDVKM. Trimming removed 1 base from V and 5 bases from J, with 12 bases in between. The CDR3 is made up of 14 amino acids. The CDR3 nucleotides are TGTGCCAGCAGTTTATTGGGGGCATCGCACGAGCAGTACTTC. Protein product: CASSLLGASHEQYF.

The J gene is TRBJ2-7, the V gene TRBV4-3, with 8 bases aligning to TRBD2. The germline gives CDR1 LGHNA, CDR2 YSLEER. V shed 0 bases and J 0 bases; nucleotides not matched to a gene: 4. CDR3 length: 16 amino acids. Written as DNA, the CDR3 is TGCGCCAGCAGCCAAGATCTTAGCGGGGTCTCCTACGAGCAGTACTTC. The encoded protein is CASSQDLSGVSYEQYF.

The chain is built from TRBV19 and TRBJ2-5, with 8 bases aligning to TRBD1. This CDR3 has 14 residues. CDR1 is LNHDA, CDR2 SQIVND, per germline (reference sequence). Germline trimming cut 9 bases from V and 5 bases from J; bases unmatched to any gene: 11. This CDR3 reads CASEGQGRWETQYF. The CDR3 nucleotides are TGTGCCAGCGAAGGACAGGGAAGGTGGGAGACCCAGTACTTC.

The CDR3 sequence is CASSEGTANEKLFF. In DNA form, the CDR3 reads TGTGCCAGCAGTGAAGGGACAGCTAATGAAAAACTGTTTTTT. This chain links TRBV6-4 with TRBJ1-4, with 7 nucleotides matching TRBD1. Per germline, CDR1 MRHNA and CDR2 SNTAGT. The V and J ends lost 3 bases and 3 bases, in that order; junction bases with no gene match: 1. CDR3 size: 14 residues.

In this sample, this clone turned up a few times. The V and J genes are TRBV5-6 and TRBJ1-2, with a tentative D call TRBD1 (6 bases). Germline CDR1 reads SGHDT; CDR2 reads YYEEEE. The ends were cut back, 2 bases at V and 4 bases at J, with 9 bases in the middle. The CDR3 has 13 amino acids. CDR3 DNA: TGTGCCAGCAGCTTTGGACAGCGCTATGGCTACACCTTC. It yields the protein CASSFGQRYGYTF.

The J gene is TRBJ1-2, the V gene TRBV5-6; the D is unclear. The CDR3 extends over 13 amino acids. Germline V gene sequence: CDR1 SGHDT, CDR2 YYEEEE. The V end lost 2 bases, the J end lost 3 bases, and 8 bases lay between the germline ends. The CDR3 DNA reads as TGTGCCAGCAGCTTCAGATCATACTATGGCTACACCTTC. Protein product: CASSFRSYYGYTF.

J is TRBJ2-5 and V is TRBV30, with 7 bases matching TRBD1. J was trimmed by 1 base and V by 5 bases; bases with no gene match: 4. The length of the CDR3 is 13 residues. Germline V gene data show CDR1 as GTSNPN and CDR2 as SVGIG (reference sequence). Here the CDR3 reads CAWVTGAQETQYF. The CDR3 bases are TGTGCCTGGGTAACAGGGGCCCAAGAGACCCAGTACTTC.

The genes are TRBV28 and TRBJ2-7, with TRBD1 matching over 10 bases. CDR3 length: 14 amino acids. Per germline, CDR1 MDHEN and CDR2 SYDVKM. V lost 6 bases, J lost 6 bases, and 8 bases stayed unmatched. In nucleotides, the CDR3 is TGTGCCAGCAGCCTCGACGACAGGGGGCTCGAGCAGTACTTC. This gives the protein CASSLDDRGLEQYF.

The genes are TRBV30 and TRBJ2-7, with a possible D match to TRBD1 (5 bases). The germline V gene encodes CDR1 GTSNPN and CDR2 SVGIG (reference sequence). Trimming took off 2 bases at V and 0 bases at J, with 11 bases between the two ends. This CDR3 region has 14 residues. The CDR3 nucleotides read TGTGCCTGGAGTTGGGGCCGGTACTCCTACGAGCAGTACTTC. It specifies CAWSWGRYSYEQYF. Based on the CDR3 plus reference TRBV30 and TRBJ2-7, the full variable domain is SQTIHQWPATLVQPVGSPLSLECTVEGTSNPNLYWYRQAAGRGLQLLFYSVGIGQISSEVPQNLSASRPQDRQFILSSKKLLLSDSGFYLCAWSWGRYSYEQYFGPGTRLTVT.

This chain connects TRBV5-6 to TRBJ2-5; D is perhaps TRBD2 (7 bases). CDR1 and CDR2 from the germline V gene are SGHDT and YYEEEE. The CDR3 is 17 residues long. V lost 4 bases and J lost 1, with 20 bases in between. CDR3 region: CASSPGGRGVSQETQYF. Written as DNA, the CDR3 is TGTGCCAGCAGCCCCGGTGGGAGGGGGGTCAGCCAAGAGACCCAGTACTTC.

This chain joins TRBV4-1 and TRBJ2-7; a possible D gene is TRBD2 (5 bases). V lost 0 bases and J 3 bases, leaving 9 bases between the germline ends. Germline CDR1 is MGHRA and CDR2 is YSYEKL. The CDR3 is made up of 14 amino acids. CDR3 loop: CASSQDPGSYEQYF. CDR3 in DNA: TGCGCCAGCAGCCAAGATCCGGGAAGCTACGAGCAGTACTTC.

This clone was counted between two and nine times. The rearrangement uses TRBV4-1 and TRBJ1-3, with 7 positions matching TRBD1. The length of the CDR3 is 14 residues. After removal of 2 bases from V and 3 bases from J, the junction contained 1 base not matched to a gene. Germline CDR1 reads MGHRA; CDR2 reads YSYEKL. This chain's CDR3 is CASSQNRGGNTIYF. In DNA form, the CDR3 reads TGCGCCAGCAGCCAAAACAGGGGTGGAAACACCATATATTTT.

V is TRBV28 and J is TRBJ1-1; D not certain. Trimming removed 8 bases from V and 1 base from J, with 14 bases in between. This CDR3 is built from 14 residues. Germline lookup yields CDR1 MDHEN and CDR2 SYDVKM. CDR3 sequence: CASGLWGGNTEAFF. CDR3 sequence (DNA): TGTGCCAGCGGCCTCTGGGGAGGGAACACTGAAGCTTTCTTT. Drawing the rest from reference TRBV28 and TRBJ1-1, the complete variable domain is DVKVTQSSRYLVKRTGEKVFLECVQDMDHENMFWYRQDPGLGLRLIYFSYDVKMKEKGDIPEGYSVSREKKERFSLILESASTNQTSMYLCASGLWGGNTEAFFGQGTRLTVV.

This clone was seen once. The rearrangement uses TRBV4-1 and TRBJ2-5; 7 bases align to TRBD1. J lost 5 bases, V lost 1 base, and 4 bases had no gene match. The length of the CDR3 is 14 residues. In germline, CDR1 is MGHRA, CDR2 YSYEKL. CDR3 sequence reads: CASSQVGRGETQYF. The CDR3 nucleotides read TGCGCCAGCAGCCAAGTGGGCAGGGGGGAGACCCAGTACTTC.

The chain carries TRBV10-2 and TRBJ1-5; D is unclear. CDR3 length: 15 amino acids. Germline CDR1 WSHSY, CDR2 SAAADI. The V gene lost 5 bases and the J gene lost 0 bases, with 11 bases spanning the gap. The DNA for the CDR3 is TGCGCCAGCAGTTCTCAGGATTTTAGCAATCAGCCCCAGCATTTT. It is translated as CASSSQDFSNQPQHF.

The table lists this clone with a few counts. The same CDR3 can be traced to other DNA sequences in this sample. The chain couples TRBV28 to TRBJ2-7; TRBD2 agrees at 14 bases. Looked up from germline, CDR1 is MDHEN and CDR2 is SYDVKM. This CDR3 region has 16 residues. Losses at the gene ends were 5 bases for V and 2 bases for J; bases not matched to a gene: 5. CDR3 bases: TGTGCCAGCAGTCCGGGGACTAGCGGGGGTGCCTACGAGCAGTACTTC. It is translated as CASSPGTSGGAYEQYF.